This section outlines one TCR beta chain sequence together with its context. Its antigen remains undetermined. Per-nucleotide qualities are absent, and no much larger clonotype sits a single base away. The source of the sample is a study of cytomegalovirus exposure and HLA in healthy donors (dated by TCRdb to between 2016 and 2019). In the study overall: An earlier analysis of 587 of the donors reported 276 Gb of sequence data and 117 million unique TCR beta sequences from 150 million to 200 million T cells. Roughly 300 gigabases of sequencing data and around 87 million unique TCR sequences were included in an early release covering about 600 HLA-typed donors. Of the 300 to 500 genotyped donors, approximately 81% were placed in the genetic ancestry cluster associated with self-reported Caucasian donors. The study aimed to test whether signatures of past pathogen exposure could be identified by cataloging public T cell receptors. The study profiled the T cell repertoires of hundreds of subjects by immunosequencing and related them to cytomegalovirus serostatus. A separate validation cohort of 100 to 150 different subjects was used in addition to the roughly 720-subject first cohort. The study combined high-throughput TCR immunosequencing, statistical association of individual TCRs with disease status, and machine learning to predict cytomegalovirus infection status. A later analysis re-examined previously published TCR beta repertoires from about 700 donors and added high-resolution HLA genotyping to investigate patterns of TCR occurrence. In the later analysis, no new phenotypic data were used to find candidate immune exposures; instead, reliance was placed on TCR beta sequences and their occurrence across donors. An earlier analysis of some 500 of the donors applied high-throughput TCR beta sequencing to assess whether each TCR beta V gene segment acted as functional or pseudogenic. Donor age, sex, ethnicity and CMV serostatus were compiled together with the repertoire data. A later genetic analysis used genome-wide SNP genotypes for about 65% of the roughly 670 donors, treating that subset as a discovery cohort. All discovery cohort repertoires had been generated using a single sequencing platform. HLA typing included class I and class II loci at four-digit resolution. Typing coverage differed by locus: A, B, C, DRB1 and DQB1 were typed in about 620-630 donors, DQA1 in approximately 520, DPA1 in 600 to 610, and DPB1 in 400 to 480. Because of strong linkage in the cohort, four to six DR-DQ haplotypes were treated as single units for association and clustering. Among several hundred genotyped donors of the cohort, an average of roughly 230,000 unique TCR beta nucleotide sequences was sequenced per donor, of which roughly 17% were non-productive. Broad study findings and their caveats: According to the authors, the approach could potentially be generalized to other disease states and immunological phenotypes. Sequencing depth was assumed to be roughly uniform across donors in the presence/absence analyses, though that assumption may not hold. In an earlier analysis of over 550 of the donors, most TCR beta V segments were observed in productive rearrangements about 87% or about 30% of the time, broadly matching IMGT annotations. In a later analysis, HLA-associated TCR beta chains were found to be more clonally expanded and to have lower generation probabilities than equally common non-associated chains. The cohort was sequenced for TCR beta chains only, and without alpha or paired-chain data the features that could be detected were limited. According to a later analysis, TCR association rates differed among HLA loci, with DRB1 alleles showing the most associated TCRs and HLA-C alleles showing the fewest. In a later genetic analysis, a missense DCLRE1C variant was associated with V-gene and J-gene trimming of TCR beta chains, and the association was replicated in an independent cohort. Several of the top co-occurrence clusters appeared to be linked to parvovirus B19, influenza, CMV and Epstein-Barr virus, according to a later analysis. A later genetic analysis reported fewer N-insertions in productive TCRs among donors in an Asian-associated ancestry cluster than the roughly 620-donor mean. In vitro tests confirmed that a few of the cytomegalovirus-associated TCR beta chains recognize cytomegalovirus antigens. Most TCR sequences were seen in very few donors, while some public TCRs were found in many individuals. Because the 87-base-pair reads could not distinguish some IMGT-functional V segments, including TRBV6-2 and TRBV6-3, those segments were excluded. A further reported finding was that TCR beta sequences accurately predicted the HLA-A and HLA-B alleles for most subjects in the first cohort. At a false discovery rate of 0.05, a later analysis linked about 16,000 TCR beta sequences to specific HLA alleles. The only immune exposure information available for the cohort was CMV serostatus. Because counts were too low, roughly 16 rarely observed V segments, including chromosome 9 orphons, were left out of the earlier analysis of approximately 500 of the donors. Strong co-occurrence of HLA alleles, especially DR and DQ, made assigning TCR associations to individual alleles difficult. Cytomegalovirus status was reported to be diagnosed by the classifier with high specificity and sensitivity in both the original and validation cohorts. A cluster of highly shared sequence variants was judged likely to be a technical artifact of the sequencing pipeline. The study listed 150 to 200 TCR beta chains as associated with cytomegalovirus. A later analysis found that most CMV-associated TCR beta chains appeared HLA-restricted, with HLA associations seemingly driven largely by CMV exposure. Because HLA typing was unavailable for some donors at each locus, only the typed subset was used in association tests. Correlated functional status among segregating V segments might reflect linkage disequilibrium, but an unknown experimental factor could not be ruled out.

The cohort consisted of 666 healthy bone marrow donors. At the time of sampling, every cohort member was nominally healthy, though immune exposures that went unrecorded were likely present. The donor was CMV seropositive and belonged to the group of 250 to 300 seropositive cohort members. Every donor gave a peripheral blood sample, and the peripheral blood mononuclear cells from that sample were used for TCR beta sequencing. The Qiagen DNeasy Blood Extraction Kit was used to extract genomic DNA from the blood cell samples. The library came from the immunoSEQ multiplex PCR assay. The multiplex PCR relied on a mix of 60 forward primers for TCR Vbeta segments and 13 reverse primers for TCR Jbeta segments. The CDR3 region of rearranged TCR beta genes was amplified from genomic DNA by a multiplex PCR assay. Amplified TCR beta libraries were sequenced as 87-base-pair reads on the Illumina HiSeq System. Under the source paper's analysis protocol: A later analysis counted some 74 million unique TCR beta chains across the 700 or so repertoires, and around 9.9 million of these chains were shared by at least two donors. Raw reads were error-corrected and collapsed into unique sequences with a nearest-neighbor algorithm that merged closely related sequences to remove PCR and sequencing errors. V, D and J gene segments were assigned by aligning CDR3 sequences to IMGT reference sequences. Each retained sequence needed at least a six-nucleotide match to both a V gene segment and a J gene segment. A rearrangement was called productive if the CDR3 had no stop codons and remained in frame with V and J, and every other rearrangement was called non-productive. Following IMGT convention, CDR3 was defined as the stretch from the second conserved V-encoded cysteine to the conserved J-encoded phenylalanine. The earlier analysis of 587 of the donors excluded any sequence lacking an unambiguous match to a single V gene segment. An earlier analysis of 500 to 700 of the donors classified V segments as functional when productive rearrangements were above 56.7% and as segregating when the standard deviation between donors was above 5%. To diagnose cytomegalovirus status from the catalog of TCR beta chain sequences, a statistical classification framework was built. A later analysis assigned V and J genes by comparing TCR nucleotide sequences with IMGT/GENE-DB human TR gene sequences. Using the TCRdist pipeline, a later analysis assigned CDR3 sequences along with most-parsimonious VDJ recombination scenarios. In a later analysis, every TCR beta chain was defined by the combination of its CDR3 amino acid sequence and its V-gene family, and reads without a unique V-gene family were dropped. A later analysis removed 592 highly shared, low-generation-probability nucleotide sequences to deal with suspected cross-contamination and a sequencing artifact. In a later analysis, a clonal expansion index was calculated for each public chain from normalized within-repertoire ranks of inferred template counts. Generation probabilities in a later analysis came from a VDJ recombination model fitted to out-of-frame rearrangements, and those results were checked against IGoR. A later analysis scored TCR-TCR, TCR-HLA and TCR-CMV co-occurrence with hypergeometric tests, applying a repertoire-size bias correction to TCR pairs. In a later analysis, false discovery rates were estimated by permuting HLA or CMV assignments 20 times. A later analysis grouped co-occurring TCRs with DBSCAN, adding TCRdist sequence similarity when clustering within HLA-allele-positive subsets. Co-occurrence clustering excluded repertoires with fewer than 30,000 or more than 120,000 public chains, plus five with anomalous nucleotide sharing. Held by TCRdb, this immuneACCESS table contains in-frame sequences only and omits some clones. Under half of the omission traces to an unresolved V gene where checked; the cause of the rest is unknown. Clone size and the V and J calls come from that table; the DNA yielded D and trimming. The sample table contains 150,000 or so clones; only one count was recorded for roughly 77% of them. Approximately 4.6% of the sample rests with the top ten.

The CDR3 sequence holds 17 residues, the cysteine and phenylalanine included. Kept here is only the CDR3 DNA, which spans 51 bases and is read in frame from base 1. As encoded in the germline V gene (reference sequence), CDR1 is LNHDA while CDR2 is SQIVND. V gives up 0 bases and J gives up 2 bases, and the segment between their germline ends measures 16 bases. Sequenced input: PBMCs. This sequence was found in a man aged 18 to 29 in good health and CMV-seropositive. The chain is assembled from TRBV19 and TRBJ1-1, with the D gene not clear enough to name. The CDR3 loop reads CASSIESPGGLNTEAFF. The bases read TGTGCCAGTAGTATAGAGTCCCCGGGAGGGCTAAACACTGAAGCTTTCTTT.